Detailed here is one T cell receptor (beta chain). This clone was picked up a small number of times. This receptor's antigen is unknown. Qualities for individual bases were not recorded, and no much larger clone is one base off. These data are taken from a study of cytomegalovirus exposure and HLA in healthy donors (dated by TCRdb to 2016 to 2017). Notes on the research overall: In an earlier analysis of 550 to 750 of the donors, under 300 Gb of sequence data and roughly 100 million unique TCR beta sequences from about 190 million T cells were reported. Because of strong linkage in the cohort, five DR-DQ haplotypes were treated as single units for association and clustering. Along with the 666-subject first cohort, a separate validation cohort of over a hundred different subjects was used. A later genetic analysis used genome-wide SNP genotypes for about 55% of the 666 donors, treating that subset as a discovery cohort. Typing coverage differed by locus: A, B, C, DRB1 and DQB1 were typed in roughly 629-630 donors, DQA1 in around 500, DPA1 in around 600, and DPB1 in around 440. In a later analysis, previously published TCR beta repertoires from 550 to 750 donors were re-analyzed and high-resolution HLA genotyping was added so that TCR occurrence patterns could be studied. Every repertoire in the discovery cohort had been generated on one and the same sequencing platform. Donor age, sex, ethnicity and CMV serostatus were collected together with the repertoire data. Among about 370 genotyped donors of the cohort, an average of roughly 230,000 unique TCR beta nucleotide sequences was sequenced per donor, of which roughly 17% were non-productive. The study aimed to test whether cataloging public T cell receptors could reveal signatures of past pathogen exposure. To predict cytomegalovirus infection status, the study brought together high-throughput TCR immunosequencing, statistical association of individual TCRs with disease status, and machine learning. Both class I and class II loci were covered by HLA typing, at four-digit resolution. An early release covering about 600 HLA-typed donors comprised approximately 300 gigabases of sequencing data and around 86 million unique TCR sequences. An earlier analysis of 500 to 750 of the donors applied high-throughput TCR beta sequencing to assess whether each TCR beta V gene segment acted as functional or pseudogenic. Of the 300 to 500 genotyped donors, approximately 80% were placed in the genetic ancestry cluster associated with self-reported Caucasian donors. Using immunosequencing, the study profiled T cell repertoires from approximately 700 subjects and related those repertoires to cytomegalovirus serostatus. The later analysis used no new phenotypic data to find candidate immune exposures, relying instead on TCR beta sequences and their occurrence across donors.

What the research found in general, with its limitations: In a later genetic analysis, a missense DCLRE1C variant was associated with V-gene and J-gene trimming of TCR beta chains, and the association was replicated in an independent cohort. For the cohort, immune exposure information was limited to CMV serostatus. Because HLA typing was unavailable for some donors at each locus, only the typed subset was used in association tests. Linkage disequilibrium might explain the correlated functional status among segregating V segments, but an unknown experimental factor could not be excluded. When HLA alleles, especially DR and DQ, strongly co-occurred, TCR associations were difficult to assign to individual alleles. Because the 87-base-pair reads could not distinguish some IMGT-functional V segments, including TRBV6-2 and TRBV6-3, those segments were excluded. Across donors, most TCR sequences were observed very rarely, whereas some public TCRs were present in many individuals. The cohort was sequenced for TCR beta chains only, and without alpha or paired-chain data the features that could be detected were limited. A cluster of highly shared sequence variants was judged likely to be a technical artifact of the sequencing pipeline. In vitro tests confirmed that a few of the cytomegalovirus-associated TCR beta chains recognize cytomegalovirus antigens. A later analysis reported that several top co-occurrence clusters appeared linked to parvovirus B19, influenza, CMV and Epstein-Barr virus. A later analysis associated about 18,000 TCR beta sequences with specific HLA alleles at a false discovery rate of 0.05. The study listed 150 to 200 TCR beta chains as associated with cytomegalovirus. A further reported finding was that TCR beta sequences accurately predicted the HLA-A and HLA-B alleles for most subjects in the first cohort. Roughly uniform sequencing depth across donors was assumed in presence/absence analyses, although this assumption may not hold. An earlier analysis of approximately 600 of the donors showed that most TCR beta V segments appeared in productive rearrangements either about 90% or about 30% of the time, which broadly matched IMGT annotations. Because counts were too low, roughly 17 rarely observed V segments, including chromosome 9 orphons, were left out of the earlier analysis of over 550 of the donors. In a later analysis, most CMV-associated TCR beta chains were found to appear HLA-restricted, with HLA associations seemingly driven largely by CMV exposure. According to the authors, the approach could potentially be generalized to other disease states and immunological phenotypes. A later genetic analysis reported fewer N-insertions in productive TCRs among donors in an Asian-associated ancestry cluster than the approximately 670-donor mean. Cytomegalovirus status was reported to be diagnosed by the classifier with high specificity and sensitivity in both the original and validation cohorts. A later analysis found that HLA-associated TCR beta chains were more clonally expanded and had lower generation probabilities than equally common non-associated chains. A later analysis found that TCR association rates varied across HLA loci, with DRB1 alleles showing the most associated TCRs and HLA-C alleles the fewest.

The library came from the immunoSEQ multiplex PCR assay. For the multiplex PCR, a mixture combining 60 forward primers for TCR Vbeta segments and 13 reverse primers for TCR Jbeta segments was used. The CDR3 region of rearranged TCR beta genes was amplified from genomic DNA by a multiplex PCR assay. The Illumina HiSeq System was used to sequence the amplified TCR beta libraries as 87-base-pair reads. Regarding the original processing steps: Across the 500 to 750 repertoires, a later analysis counted tens of millions of unique TCR beta chains, about 10 million of which were shared by at least two donors. A nearest-neighbor algorithm error-corrected the raw reads and collapsed the reads into unique sequences, merging closely related sequences to remove PCR and sequencing errors. To assign V, D and J gene segments, CDR3 sequences were aligned to IMGT reference sequences. For a sequence to be retained, a match of at least six nucleotides to both a V gene segment and a J gene segment was required. A rearrangement counted as productive if the CDR3 had no stop codons and remained in frame with V and J, and every other rearrangement counted as non-productive. CDR3 was defined by IMGT convention, running from the second conserved V-encoded cysteine to the conserved J-encoded phenylalanine. The earlier analysis of 587 of the donors excluded any sequence lacking an unambiguous match to a single V gene segment. An earlier analysis of several hundred of the donors called V segments functional above 56.7% productive rearrangements and segregating when the between-donor standard deviation exceeded 5%. A statistical classification framework was built for diagnosing cytomegalovirus status from the catalog of TCR beta chain sequences. A later analysis assigned V and J genes by comparing TCR nucleotide sequences with IMGT/GENE-DB human TR gene sequences. In a later analysis, CDR3 sequences and most-parsimonious VDJ recombination scenarios were assigned using the TCRdist pipeline. In a later analysis, each TCR beta chain was defined by its CDR3 amino acid sequence together with its V-gene family, and reads without a unique V-gene family were excluded. A later analysis removed roughly 590 highly shared, low-generation-probability nucleotide sequences to deal with suspected cross-contamination and a sequencing artifact. A later analysis calculated a clonal expansion index for each public chain from normalized within-repertoire ranks of inferred template counts. Generation probabilities in a later analysis came from a VDJ recombination model fitted to out-of-frame rearrangements, and those results were checked against IGoR. In a later analysis, hypergeometric tests were used to score TCR-TCR, TCR-HLA and TCR-CMV co-occurrence, with a repertoire-size bias correction applied to TCR pairs. A later analysis estimated false discovery rates by permuting HLA or CMV assignments 20 times. A later analysis grouped co-occurring TCRs with DBSCAN, adding TCRdist sequence similarity when clustering within HLA-allele-positive subsets. Repertoires with fewer than 30,000 or more than 120,000 public chains were left out of co-occurrence clustering, as were about 5 repertoires with anomalous nucleotide sharing. TCRdb retrieved this table from immuneACCESS and kept in-frame rearrangements only. Not all clones are present; in checked studies, unresolved V genes account for under half, and no reason is known for the remainder. V and J calls and clone size come straight from that table; D and trimming were deduced from the DNA. The sample includes about 160,000 clones, with 68% observed a single time. Together, the top ten hold 1.3% to 1.5% of the sample.

For this chain, trimming is 4 bases at the V end and 3 bases at the J end, and the number of junction bases without a gene match is 10. CDR3 length: 16 amino acids, cysteine to phenylalanine. Only the CDR3 region is kept as DNA, spanning 48 bases read in frame from base 1. The germline V gene provides CDR1 SGHRS and CDR2 YFSETQ. The cohort consisted of 666 healthy bone marrow donors. At the time of sampling, all cohort members were nominally healthy, though unrecorded immune exposures were likely present. The donor was CMV seronegative and belonged to the group of under 400 seronegative cohort members. Every donor gave a peripheral blood sample, and the peripheral blood mononuclear cells from that sample were used for TCR beta sequencing. The Qiagen DNeasy Blood Extraction Kit was used to extract genomic DNA from the blood cell samples.

This TCR was recovered from a man in his fifties or sixties in good health and CMV-seronegative. Recombination joined TRBV5-1 with TRBJ1-2; the junction holds 9 bases that match TRBD1. The sample consisted of PBMCs. CDR3 protein: CASSPSGTGPYYGYTF. The bases read TGCGCCAGCAGCCCTTCCGGGACAGGGCCGTACTATGGCTACACCTTC.